The next 16 T cell receptor beta chains were all read from a single sample in a study of blood T cell repertoires in COVID-19. Sequencing was performed with immunoSEQ multiplex PCR; in TCRdb, only in-frame clones are kept and a portion is missing. The sample shows about 60,000 clones, approximately 79% of them seen only once. Sequencing was carried out using peripheral blood. These receptor sequences come from a woman aged 65 to 85 with acute or convalescent COVID-19.

The rearrangement joins TRBV19 to TRBJ1-5; the D is unclear. This CDR3 has 14 amino acids. The V gene lost 1 base and the J gene lost 4 bases, with 8 bases spanning the gap. Germline values: CDR1 LNHDA, CDR2 SQIVND (reference sequence). The CDR3 nucleotides read TGTGCCAGTAGTATAGGAGGAGAAAATCAGCCCCAGCATTTT. This gives the protein CASSIGGENQPQHF.

The chain joins TRBV11-3 to TRBJ2-2; TRBD2 matches 11 bases. The CDR3 contains 14 residues. Per germline, CDR1 SGHNT and CDR2 YENEEA. J gave up 7 bases and V 8 bases, and 6 bases lay outside the gene matches. The CDR3 is CASLAGGLGGELFF. Written as DNA, the CDR3 is TGTGCCAGCTTAGCGGGGGGGCTCGGCGGGGAGCTGTTTTTT.

The V and J genes are TRBV2 and TRBJ1-4, with 7 bases matching TRBD1. Germline V gives CDR1 SNHLY, CDR2 FYNNEI. The CDR3 is 12 amino acids. With V trimmed by 4 bases and J by 8 bases, 1 base remained unmatched. The CDR3 is CASSAQGEKLFF. CDR3 bases: TGTGCCAGCAGTGCACAGGGGGAAAAACTGTTTTTT.

The gene calls are TRBV7-9 and TRBJ2-2; 10 bases agree with TRBD1. From germline, CDR1 is SEHNR and CDR2 FQNEAQ (reference sequence). The CDR3 runs 15 residues. V was pared by 4 bases and J by 5 bases, with 4 bases of the junction left unmatched. The CDR3 nucleotides are TGTGCCAGCAGCTACCGGACAGGGGGTACCGGGGAGCTGTTTTTT. It codes for CASSYRTGGTGELFF.

The chain employs TRBV7-9 and TRBJ1-2, with a weak D call TRBD1 (6 bases). Germline-derived CDR1 and CDR2 are SEHNR and FQNEAQ (reference sequence). The CDR3 has 13 amino acids. V shed 6 bases and J shed 7 bases, with 15 bases lying between them. The CDR3 DNA follows: TGTGCCAGCAGTAAAGGACAGAACGGTGGCTACACCTTC. Translating it yields CASSKGQNGGYTF.

This clone was counted only a few times. The gene calls are TRBV28 and TRBJ2-1, with 7 bases lining up with TRBD2. Germline CDR1 and CDR2: MDHEN and SYDVKM. CDR3 length equals 16 residues. J was trimmed by 5 bases and V by 7 bases; bases with no gene match: 14. CDR3: CASIPTPPGLNNEQFF. CDR3 sequence (DNA): TGTGCCAGCATCCCTACACCCCCGGGACTAAACAATGAGCAGTTCTTC. The variable domain in full, with the rest retrieved from reference TRBV28 and TRBJ2-1, is DVKVTQSSRYLVKRTGEKVFLECVQDMDHENMFWYRQDPGLGLRLIYFSYDVKMKEKGDIPEGYSVSREKKERFSLILESASTNQTSMYLCASIPTPPGLNNEQFFGPGTRLTVL.

V is TRBV30 and J is TRBJ2-1; D might be TRBD1 (7 bases). The CDR3 consists of 14 residues. Germline V CDR1 and CDR2: GTSNPN, SVGIG (reference sequence). V was pared by 1 base and J by 8 bases, with 15 bases between. CDR3 residues: CAWSAGGIIYEQFF. The CDR3 DNA reads TGTGCCTGGAGTGCAGGGGGGATTATATATGAGCAGTTCTTC.

The J gene is TRBJ1-2, the V gene TRBV5-6; D is possibly TRBD1 (5 bases). The germline V and J ends were trimmed by 4 bases and 0 bases, with 13 bases remaining between them. This CDR3 region has 15 residues. CDR1 is SGHDT, CDR2 YYEEEE, per germline. CDR3 DNA: TGTGCCAGCAGCGTGACAGTAAATCCTAACTATGGCTACACCTTC. This codes for CASSVTVNPNYGYTF.

The gene calls are TRBV5-4 and TRBJ1-2; D is unresolved. The CDR3 is 15 amino acids. Germline-derived CDR1 and CDR2 are SGHNT and YYREEE (reference sequence). Trimming took 0 bases from V and 5 from J, leaving 14 bases between them. The CDR3 DNA is TGTGCCAGCAGCTTGGATGGAGGCGCGGGGTATGGCTACACCTTC. Translated, it gives CASSLDGGAGYGYTF.

In its sample, this clone was seen once. This rearrangement joins TRBV19 to TRBJ2-2, with D uncertain. Per germline, CDR1 LNHDA and CDR2 SQIVND (reference sequence). The CDR3 runs 13 residues. Between the trimmed V and J ends, which lost 6 bases and 1 base, there was a span of 6 bases. The CDR3: CASRSKNTGELFF. The CDR3 coding sequence is TGTGCCAGTAGATCTAAGAACACCGGGGAGCTGTTTTTT.

The chain recombines TRBV6-6 with TRBJ1-1; the match to TRBD1 covers 7 bases. J was trimmed by 0 bases and V by 8 bases; bases with no gene match: 9. Germline assignment: CDR1 MNHNY and CDR2 SVGAGI (reference sequence). The CDR3 consists of 15 residues. Here the CDR3 DNA reads TGTGCCAGCTCGCCGTCAGGGGGATTGAACACTGAAGCTTTCTTT. It yields the protein CASSPSGGLNTEAFF.

The chain employs TRBV27 and TRBJ2-1, with 7 bases lining up with TRBD1. Trimming at V came to 5 bases and at J to 8 bases, leaving 6 bases not matched to a gene. This CDR3 contains 13 residues. Germline V gives CDR1 MNHEY, CDR2 SMNVEV (reference sequence). The CDR3 loop reads CASSRGGSDEQFF. The CDR3 DNA is TGTGCCAGCAGTCGAGGGGGCTCCGATGAGCAGTTCTTC.

This chain links TRBV6-6 with TRBJ1-3; weak D call: TRBD1 (5 bases). Looked up from germline, CDR1 is MNHNY and CDR2 is SVGAGI (reference sequence). The V and J ends lost 5 bases and 1 base respectively, with 6 bases between them. The CDR3 has 13 residues. The DNA for the CDR3 is TGTGCCAGCAGTGACAGTTCTGGAAACACCATATATTTT. Amino acid sequence: CASSDSSGNTIYF.

A single count supports this clone. The rearrangement joins TRBV4-1 to TRBJ2-3, with 12 bases lining up with TRBD2. In germline, CDR1 is MGHRA, CDR2 YSYEKL. The CDR3 covers 14 residues. V was pared by 7 bases and J by 3 bases, with 2 bases of the junction left unmatched. CDR3 in amino acids: CASTGTSGTDTQYF. In nucleotides, the CDR3 is TGCGCCAGCACCGGGACTAGCGGGACAGATACGCAGTATTTT.

The CDR3 nucleotides are TGTGCCAGCAGCCGCATGAACAGGGATGGAAGCTATGGCTACACCTTC. Amino acids: CASSRMNRDGSYGYTF. This rearrangement joins TRBV6-2 or TRBV6-3 to TRBJ1-2, with a possible D match to TRBD1 (6 bases). The CDR3 sequence is 16 residues long. Between the trimmed V and J ends, which lost 6 bases and 4 bases, there was a span of 21 bases. CDR1 is MNHEY, CDR2 SVGEGT, per germline.

V is TRBV7-3 and J is TRBJ2-7; weak D call: TRBD1 (6 bases). The CDR3 sequence is 13 residues long. The germline V gene encodes CDR1 SGHTA and CDR2 FQGTGA. V was trimmed by 3 bases and J by 1 base, leaving 7 bases between them. This CDR3 is CASSFTGSYEQYF. In DNA form, the CDR3 reads TGTGCCAGCAGCTTTACAGGGTCCTACGAGCAGTACTTC.